The sequence of this T cell receptor (beta chain) was determined in a study of cytomegalovirus exposure and HLA in healthy donors. Study results and limitations: Presence/absence comparisons presumed near-even sequencing depth among donors. Reports indicate that TCR beta sequences accurately predicted the HLA-A and HLA-B alleles of most subjects. Clonal expansion, a later analysis showed, was greater in HLA-associated TCR beta chains than in equally common others.

Germline loops: CDR1 MDHEN, CDR2 SYDVKM. V lost 3 bases to trimming and J lost 5 bases, with 14 bases between them. CDR3 length equals 15 residues. As regards this clone: Antigen: not known.

The PCR ran on 60 Vbeta and 13 Jbeta primers. Some clones are missing from TCRdb's copy, which holds only in-frame ones; the method was immunoSEQ multiplex PCR. This table holds some 160,000 clones, around 73% found once. Sampled while nominally healthy, donors likely had unrecorded immune exposures. The rearrangement links TRBV28 to TRBJ2-1; possibly TRBD2 for D (7 bases). The sample comprised PBMCs. This clonotype was obtained from a woman under 30 in good health and CMV-seropositive. The CDR3 region is CASSLGTRGDNEQFF. The CDR3 nucleotides are TGTGCCAGCAGTTTGGGGACACGGGGGGACAATGAGCAGTTCTTC.